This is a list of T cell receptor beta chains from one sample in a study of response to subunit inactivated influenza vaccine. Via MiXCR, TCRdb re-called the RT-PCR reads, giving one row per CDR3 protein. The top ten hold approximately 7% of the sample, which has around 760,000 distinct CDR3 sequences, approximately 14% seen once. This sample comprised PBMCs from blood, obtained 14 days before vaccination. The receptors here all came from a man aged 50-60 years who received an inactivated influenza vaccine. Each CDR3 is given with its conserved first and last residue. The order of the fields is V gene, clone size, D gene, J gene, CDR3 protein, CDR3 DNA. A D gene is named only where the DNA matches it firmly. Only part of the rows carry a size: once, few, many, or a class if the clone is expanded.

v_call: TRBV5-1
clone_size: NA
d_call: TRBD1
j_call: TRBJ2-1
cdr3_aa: CASSLVGQGAWKQFF
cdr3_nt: TGCGCCAGCAGCTTGGTTGGACAGGGGGCTTGGAAGCAGTTCTTC

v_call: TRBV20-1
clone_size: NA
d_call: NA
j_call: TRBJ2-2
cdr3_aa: CSASDSGELFF
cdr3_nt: TGCAGTGCTAGCGATTCCGGGGAGCTGTTTTTT

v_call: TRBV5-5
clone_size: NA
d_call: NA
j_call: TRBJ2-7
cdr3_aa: CASSPNIGGHGRYEQYF
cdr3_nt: TGTGCCAGCAGCCCGAACATCGGGGGACATGGCCGATACGAGCAGTACTTC

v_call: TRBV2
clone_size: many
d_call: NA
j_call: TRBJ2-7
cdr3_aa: CASNAAFLYEQYF
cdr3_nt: TGTGCCAGCAATGCCGCGTTCCTCTACGAGCAGTACTTC

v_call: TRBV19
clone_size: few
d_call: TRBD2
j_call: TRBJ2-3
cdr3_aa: CASSILAGGTDTQYF
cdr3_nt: TGTGCCAGTAGTATACTGGCGGGGGGCACAGATACGCAGTATTTT

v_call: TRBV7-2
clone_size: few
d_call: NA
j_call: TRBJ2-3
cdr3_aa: CASSLKVMGGDTQYF
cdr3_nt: TGTGCCAGCAGCTTAAAGGTCATGGGCGGAGATACGCAGTATTTT

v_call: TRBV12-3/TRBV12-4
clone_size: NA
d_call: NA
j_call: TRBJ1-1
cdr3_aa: CASSGVSVFPNTEAFF
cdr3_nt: TGTGCCAGCAGTGGGGTTTCCGTATTCCCCAACACTGAAGCTTTCTTT

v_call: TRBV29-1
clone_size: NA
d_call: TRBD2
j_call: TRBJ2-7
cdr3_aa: CSVSGRYEQYF
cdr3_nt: TGCAGCGTTAGCGGGAGGTACGAGCAGTACTTC

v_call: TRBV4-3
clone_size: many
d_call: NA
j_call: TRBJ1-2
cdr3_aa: CASSQDRALGGYTF
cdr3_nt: TGCGCCAGCAGCCAAGATAGGGCTCTGGGGGGCTACACCTTC

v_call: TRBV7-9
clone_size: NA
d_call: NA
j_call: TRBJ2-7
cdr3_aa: CASSFPDYEQYF
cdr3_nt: TGTGCCAGCAGCTTTCCCGATTACGAGCAGTACTTC

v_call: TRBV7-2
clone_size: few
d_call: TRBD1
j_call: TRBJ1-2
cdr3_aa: CASSPGQGGYGYTF
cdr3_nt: TGTGCCAGCAGCCCGGGACAGGGCGGGTATGGCTACACCTTC

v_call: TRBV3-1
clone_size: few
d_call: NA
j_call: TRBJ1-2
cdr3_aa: CASSQLEGYTF
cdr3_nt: TGTGCCAGCAGCCAGCTGGAGGGCTACACCTTC

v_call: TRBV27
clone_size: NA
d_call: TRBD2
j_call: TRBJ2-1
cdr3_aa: CASSPNLSGNEQFF
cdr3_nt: TGTGCCAGCAGTCCTAACCTTAGCGGGAATGAGCAGTTCTTC

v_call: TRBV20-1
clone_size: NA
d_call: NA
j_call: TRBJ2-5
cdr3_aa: CSATRGQETQYF
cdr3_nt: TGCAGTGCTACACGAGGGCAGGAGACCCAGTACTTC

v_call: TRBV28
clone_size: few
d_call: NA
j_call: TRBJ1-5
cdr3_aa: CASSRSTGSPQHF
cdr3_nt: TGTGCCAGCAGTCGATCAACAGGGTCGCCCCAGCATTTT

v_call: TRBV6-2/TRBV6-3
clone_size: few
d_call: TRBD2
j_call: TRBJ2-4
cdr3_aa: CASKKRDLAKNIQYF
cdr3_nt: TGTGCCAGCAAAAAGCGGGACCTTGCCAAAAACATTCAGTACTTC

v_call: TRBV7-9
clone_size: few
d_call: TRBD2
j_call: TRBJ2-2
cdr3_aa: CASSPPFPGLMTGELFF
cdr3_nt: TGTGCCAGCAGCCCCCCGTTCCCGGGACTAATGACCGGGGAGCTGTTTTTT

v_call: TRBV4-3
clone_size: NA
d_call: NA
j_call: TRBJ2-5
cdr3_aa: CASSQDLWGQETQYF
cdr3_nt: TGCGCCAGCAGCCAAGATCTTTGGGGCCAAGAGACCCAGTACTTC

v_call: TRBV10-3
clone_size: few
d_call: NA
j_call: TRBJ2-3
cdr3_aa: CAISRQADTDTQYF
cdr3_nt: TGTGCCATCAGCCGACAGGCCGACACAGATACGCAGTATTTT

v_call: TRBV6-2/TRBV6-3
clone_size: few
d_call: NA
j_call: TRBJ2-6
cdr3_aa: CASNRAPSGANVLTF
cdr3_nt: TGTGCCAGCAACCGGGCCCCCTCTGGGGCCAACGTCCTGACTTTC

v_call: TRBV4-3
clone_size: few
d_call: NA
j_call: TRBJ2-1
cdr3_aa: CASSQDLQGGQQFF
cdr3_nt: TGCGCCAGCAGCCAAGACCTGCAGGGAGGTCAGCAGTTCTTC

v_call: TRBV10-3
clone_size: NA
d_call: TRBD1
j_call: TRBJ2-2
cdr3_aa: CAISPSLGTGTPGELFF
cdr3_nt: TGTGCCATCAGCCCCTCCCTCGGGACAGGGACCCCCGGGGAGCTGTTTTTT

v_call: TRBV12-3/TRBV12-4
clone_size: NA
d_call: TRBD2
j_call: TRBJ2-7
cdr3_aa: CASSRSGIYEQYF
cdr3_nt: TGTGCCAGCAGTCGTAGCGGGATCTACGAGCAGTACTTC

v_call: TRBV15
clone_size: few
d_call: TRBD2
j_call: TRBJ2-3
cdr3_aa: CATSRDKFWERGRYTDTQYF
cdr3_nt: TGTGCCACCAGCAGAGATAAATTTTGGGAGCGGGGGAGGTACACAGATACGCAGTATTTT

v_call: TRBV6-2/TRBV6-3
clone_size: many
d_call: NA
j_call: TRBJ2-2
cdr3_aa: CASSWNTGELFF
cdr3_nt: TGTGCCAGCAGTTGGAACACCGGGGAGCTGTTTTTT

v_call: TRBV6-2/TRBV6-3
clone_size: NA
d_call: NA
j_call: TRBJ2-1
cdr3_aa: CASSGGGSTYNEQFF
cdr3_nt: TGTGCCAGCTCAGGGGGGGGATCAACCTACAATGAGCAGTTCTTC

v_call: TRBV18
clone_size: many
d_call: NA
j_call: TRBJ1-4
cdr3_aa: CASSRRDKNEKLFF
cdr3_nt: TGTGCCAGCTCACGACGGGACAAAAATGAAAAACTGTTTTTT

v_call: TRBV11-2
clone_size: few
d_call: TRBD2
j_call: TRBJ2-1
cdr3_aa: CASSIRSLTSGSLYEQFF
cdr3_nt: TGTGCCAGCAGCATCCGATCCCTAACTAGCGGGAGTCTCTATGAGCAGTTCTTC

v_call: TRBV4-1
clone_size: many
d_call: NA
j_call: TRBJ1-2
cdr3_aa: CASSQEVRTGPYGYTF
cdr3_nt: TGCGCCAGCAGCCAAGAAGTAAGGACGGGACCGTATGGCTACACCTTC